This TCR beta chain was retrieved from a study of lung T cells in sarcoidosis with Löfgren's syndrome. Study overall: Löfgren's syndrome patients were the main repertoire analysis focus.

Each CDR3 protein is one row after TCRdb ran MiXCR on the reads. The table shows some 2,400 distinct CDR3 sequences, with 20% to 25% occurring only once. Study findings and constraints: Multiple Löfgren's syndrome patients reportedly shared TRAV12-1 and TRBV2 CDR3 motifs, suggesting public CD4+ TCRs. In alpha-beta pairs, TRAV12-1 favored TRBV2, and their CDR3s were homologous. The most expanded V genes in Löfgren's patients were reportedly TRAV12-1 and TRBV2.

This clonotype occurred many times. Its antigen is still unknown. V lost 2 bases, J lost 6 bases, and 14 bases lay in between. Per germline, CDR1 KGHSH and CDR2 LQKENI. The CDR3 spans 14 residues. The source material was CD4+ T cells from bronchoalveolar lavage. V is TRBV18 and J is TRBJ2-7, with a possible D match to TRBD2 (6 bases). The receptor was derived from a human donor with sarcoidosis (Löfgren's syndrome or another form), or a control subject (not recorded which). DNA of the CDR3: TGTGCCAGCTCACCAAATGGGCGGGATAGCGAGCAGTACTTC. Protein sequence: CASSPNGRDSEQYF.